This T cell receptor (beta chain) stems from a study of OX40 agonist ivuxolimab in advanced cancers. Study background: Ivuxolimab was administered intravenously to patients at 0.01 to 10 mg/kg every 2 weeks.

Findings and limits, study-wide: No antigen was identified for the clonally expanded peripheral T cells.

Germline assignment: CDR1 SGHRS and CDR2 YFSETQ. V was trimmed by 4 bases and J by 3 bases, leaving 13 bases between them. CDR3 length equals 15 residues. Note on this clone: The antigen remains unidentified.

TCRdb's copy holds only in-frame clones and misses some; the assay was immunoSEQ multiplex PCR. The table shows 100,000 to 150,000 clones, with 80% to 95% occurring only once. The sample was CD4+ or CD8+ T cells sorted from blood, taken in a trial of the OX40 agonist ivuxolimab. The chain uses TRBV5-1 and TRBJ2-2; D gene unclear. The TCR comes from an adult with an advanced solid tumor such as melanoma, head and neck, liver or kidney cancer. CDR3 sequence (DNA): TGCGCCAGCAGCCCAGGCAGGAAGGACACCGGGGAGCTGTTTTTT. Protein: CASSPGRKDTGELFF.